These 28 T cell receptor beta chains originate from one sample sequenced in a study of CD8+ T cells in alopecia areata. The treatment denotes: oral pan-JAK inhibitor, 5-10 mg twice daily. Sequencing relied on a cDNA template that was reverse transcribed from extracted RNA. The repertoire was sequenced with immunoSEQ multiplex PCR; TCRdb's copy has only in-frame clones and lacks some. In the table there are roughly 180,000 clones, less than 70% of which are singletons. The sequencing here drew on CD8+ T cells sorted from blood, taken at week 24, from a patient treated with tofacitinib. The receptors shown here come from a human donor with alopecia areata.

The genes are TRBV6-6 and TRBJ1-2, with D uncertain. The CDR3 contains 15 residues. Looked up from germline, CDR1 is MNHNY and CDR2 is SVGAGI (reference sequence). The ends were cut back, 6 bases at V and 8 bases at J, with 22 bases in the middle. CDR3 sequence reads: CASSHDGSRAVGYTF. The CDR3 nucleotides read TGTGCCAGCAGCCACGACGGTTCTCGGGCGGTCGGCTACACCTTC.

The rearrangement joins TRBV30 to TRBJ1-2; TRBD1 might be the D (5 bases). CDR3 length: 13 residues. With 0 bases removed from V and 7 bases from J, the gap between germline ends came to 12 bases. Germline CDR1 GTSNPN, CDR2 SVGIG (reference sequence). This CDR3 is CAWSVGGRSGYTF. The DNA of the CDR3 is TGTGCCTGGAGTGTTGGGGGAAGGAGTGGCTACACCTTC. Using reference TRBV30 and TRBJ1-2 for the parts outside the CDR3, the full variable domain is SQTIHQWPATLVQPVGSPLSLECTVEGTSNPNLYWYRQAAGRGLQLLFYSVGIGQISSEVPQNLSASRPQDRQFILSSKKLLLSDSGFYLCAWSVGGRSGYTFGSGTRLTVV.

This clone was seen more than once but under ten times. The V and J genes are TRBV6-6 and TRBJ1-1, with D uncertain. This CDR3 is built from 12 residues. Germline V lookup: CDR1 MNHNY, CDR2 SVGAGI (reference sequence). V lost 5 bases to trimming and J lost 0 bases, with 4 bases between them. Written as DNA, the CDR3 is TGTGCCAGCAGTAACATGAACACTGAAGCTTTCTTT. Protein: CASSNMNTEAFF.

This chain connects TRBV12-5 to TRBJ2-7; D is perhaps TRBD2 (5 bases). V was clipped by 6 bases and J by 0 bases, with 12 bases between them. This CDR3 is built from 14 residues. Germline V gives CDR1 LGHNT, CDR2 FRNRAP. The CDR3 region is CASGPDWSSYEQYF. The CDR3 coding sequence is TGTGCTAGTGGACCGGACTGGAGCTCCTACGAGCAGTACTTC.

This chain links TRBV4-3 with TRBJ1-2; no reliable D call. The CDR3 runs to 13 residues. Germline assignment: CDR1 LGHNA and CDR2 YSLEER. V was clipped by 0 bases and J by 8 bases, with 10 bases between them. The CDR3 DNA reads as TGCGCCAGCAGCCAAGATTGGGGTGAGGGCTACACCTTC. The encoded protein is CASSQDWGEGYTF.

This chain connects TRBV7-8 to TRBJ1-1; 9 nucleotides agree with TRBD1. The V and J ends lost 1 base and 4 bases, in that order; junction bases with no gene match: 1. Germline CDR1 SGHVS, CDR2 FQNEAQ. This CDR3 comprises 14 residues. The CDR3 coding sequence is TGTGCCAGCAGCTTAGGGACAGGGGCCACTGAAGCTTTCTTT. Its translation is CASSLGTGATEAFF. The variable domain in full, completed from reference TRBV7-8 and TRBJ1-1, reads GAGVSQSPRYKVAKRGQDVALRCDPISGHVSLFWYQQALGQGPEFLTYFQNEAQLDKSGLPSDRFFAERPEGSVSTLKIQRTQQEDSAVYLCASSLGTGATEAFFGQGTRLTVV.

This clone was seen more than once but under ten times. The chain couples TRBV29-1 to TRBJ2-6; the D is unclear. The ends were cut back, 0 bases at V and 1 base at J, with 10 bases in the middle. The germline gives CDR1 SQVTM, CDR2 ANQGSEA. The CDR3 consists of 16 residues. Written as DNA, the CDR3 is TGCAGCGTTGAAGATCAGTGGGGATCTGGGGCCAACGTCCTGACTTTC. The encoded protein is CSVEDQWGSGANVLTF.

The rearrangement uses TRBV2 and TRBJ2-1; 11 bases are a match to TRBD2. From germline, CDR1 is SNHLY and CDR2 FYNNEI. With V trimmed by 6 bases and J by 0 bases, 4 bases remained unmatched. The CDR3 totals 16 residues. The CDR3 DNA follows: TGTGCCAGCAGACTAGCGGGGGTTCGCTCCTACAATGAGCAGTTCTTC. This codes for CASRLAGVRSYNEQFF.

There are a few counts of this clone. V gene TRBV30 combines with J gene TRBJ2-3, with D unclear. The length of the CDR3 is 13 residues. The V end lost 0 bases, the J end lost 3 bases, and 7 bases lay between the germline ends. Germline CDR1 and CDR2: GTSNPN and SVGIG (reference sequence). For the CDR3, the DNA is TGTGCCTGGAGTGTATCCTGGACAGATACGCAGTATTTT. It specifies CAWSVSWTDTQYF.

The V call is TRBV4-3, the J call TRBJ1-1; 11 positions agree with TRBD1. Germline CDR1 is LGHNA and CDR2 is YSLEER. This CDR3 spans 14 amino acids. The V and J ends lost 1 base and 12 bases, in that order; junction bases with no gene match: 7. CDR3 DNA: TGCGCCAGCAGCCAAGCAAGGGACAGGGGGTTGCCTTTCTTT. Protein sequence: CASSQARDRGLPFF.

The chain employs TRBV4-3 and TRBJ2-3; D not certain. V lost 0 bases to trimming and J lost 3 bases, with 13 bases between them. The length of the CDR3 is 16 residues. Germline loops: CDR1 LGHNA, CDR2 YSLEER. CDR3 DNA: TGCGCCAGCAGCCAAGATTACGCGGATCCGACAGATACGCAGTATTTT. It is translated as CASSQDYADPTDTQYF.

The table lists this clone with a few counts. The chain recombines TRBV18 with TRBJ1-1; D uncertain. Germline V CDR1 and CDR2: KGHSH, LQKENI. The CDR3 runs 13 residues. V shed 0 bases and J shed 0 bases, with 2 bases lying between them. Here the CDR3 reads CASSPPVNTEAFF. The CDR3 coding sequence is TGTGCCAGCTCACCACCGGTGAACACTGAAGCTTTCTTT. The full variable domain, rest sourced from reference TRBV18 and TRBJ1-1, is NAGVMQNPRHLVRRRGQEARLRCSPMKGHSHVYWYRQLPEEGLKFMVYLQKENIIDESGMPKERFSAEFPKEGPSILRIQQVVRGDSAAYFCASSPPVNTEAFFGQGTRLTVV.

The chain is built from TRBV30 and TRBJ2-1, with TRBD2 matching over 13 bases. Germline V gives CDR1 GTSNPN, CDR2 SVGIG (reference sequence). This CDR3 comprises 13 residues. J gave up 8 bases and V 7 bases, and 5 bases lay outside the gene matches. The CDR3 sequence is CAYTSGGAHEQFF. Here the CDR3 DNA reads TGTGCCTATACTAGCGGGGGGGCCCATGAGCAGTTCTTC.

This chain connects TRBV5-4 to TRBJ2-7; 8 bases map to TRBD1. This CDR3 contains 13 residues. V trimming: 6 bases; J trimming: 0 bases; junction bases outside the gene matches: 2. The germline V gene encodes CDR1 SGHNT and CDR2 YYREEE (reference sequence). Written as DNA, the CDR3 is TGTGCCAGCACAGACAGGGGCTCCTACGAGCAGTACTTC. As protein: CASTDRGSYEQYF.

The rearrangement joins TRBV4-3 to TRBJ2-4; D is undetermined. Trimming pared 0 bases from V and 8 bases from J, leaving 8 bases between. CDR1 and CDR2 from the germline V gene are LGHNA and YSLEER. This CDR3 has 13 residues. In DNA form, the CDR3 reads TGCGCCAGCAGCCAAGACGGTGGGGACATTCAGTACTTC. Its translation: CASSQDGGDIQYF.

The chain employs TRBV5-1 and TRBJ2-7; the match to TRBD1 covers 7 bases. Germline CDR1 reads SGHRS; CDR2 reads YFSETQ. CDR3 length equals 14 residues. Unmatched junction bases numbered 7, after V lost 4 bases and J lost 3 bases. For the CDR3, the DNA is TGCGCCAGCAGCGACTCGGGACAGAGCTACGAGCAGTACTTC. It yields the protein CASSDSGQSYEQYF.

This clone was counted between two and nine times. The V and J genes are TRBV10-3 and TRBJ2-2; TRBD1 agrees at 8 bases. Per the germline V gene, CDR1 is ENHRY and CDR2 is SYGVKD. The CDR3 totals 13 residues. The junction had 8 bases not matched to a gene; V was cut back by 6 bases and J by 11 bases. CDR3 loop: CAISDRGLDELFF. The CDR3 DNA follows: TGTGCCATCAGCGACAGGGGCCTCGATGAGCTGTTTTTT.

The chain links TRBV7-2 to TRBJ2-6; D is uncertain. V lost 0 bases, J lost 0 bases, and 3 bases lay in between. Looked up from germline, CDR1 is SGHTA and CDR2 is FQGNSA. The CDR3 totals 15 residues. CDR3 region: CASSLAASGANVLTF. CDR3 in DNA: TGTGCCAGCAGCTTAGCGGCCTCTGGGGCCAACGTCCTGACTTTC.

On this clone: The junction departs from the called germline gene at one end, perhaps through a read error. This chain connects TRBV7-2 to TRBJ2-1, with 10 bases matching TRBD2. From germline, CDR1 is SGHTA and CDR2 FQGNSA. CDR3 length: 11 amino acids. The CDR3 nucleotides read TGTGCCAGCAGCTCCGGACTAGCGGAGGTCTTC. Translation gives CASSSGLAEVF.

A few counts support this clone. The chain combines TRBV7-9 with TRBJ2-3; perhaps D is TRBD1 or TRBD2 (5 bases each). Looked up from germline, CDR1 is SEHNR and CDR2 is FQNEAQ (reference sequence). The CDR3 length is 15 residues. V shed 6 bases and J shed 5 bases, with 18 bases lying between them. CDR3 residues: CASSTPGPRVDTQYF. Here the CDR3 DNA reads TGTGCCAGCAGTACCCCGGGACCGCGAGTAGATACGCAGTATTTT.

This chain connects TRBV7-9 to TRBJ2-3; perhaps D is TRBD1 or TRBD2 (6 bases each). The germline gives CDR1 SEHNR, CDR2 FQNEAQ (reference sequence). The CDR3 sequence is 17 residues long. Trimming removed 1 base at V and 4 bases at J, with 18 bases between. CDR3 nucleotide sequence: TGTGCCAGCAGCTTAGGTCCGGTCTCGGGGGCCCCAGATACGCAGTATTTT. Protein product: CASSLGPVSGAPDTQYF.

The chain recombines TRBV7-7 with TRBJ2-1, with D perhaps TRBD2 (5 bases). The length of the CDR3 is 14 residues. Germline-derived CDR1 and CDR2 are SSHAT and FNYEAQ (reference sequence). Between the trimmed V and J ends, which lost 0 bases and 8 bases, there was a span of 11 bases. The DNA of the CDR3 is TGTGCCAGCAGCTTAGCCCTACGGGGTCATGAGCAGTTCTTC. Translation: CASSLALRGHEQFF.

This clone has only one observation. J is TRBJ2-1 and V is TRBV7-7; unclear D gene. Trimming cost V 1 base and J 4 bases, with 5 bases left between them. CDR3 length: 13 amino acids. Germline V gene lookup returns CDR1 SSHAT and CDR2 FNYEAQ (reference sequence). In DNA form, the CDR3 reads TGTGCCAGCAGCTTAGGGCTTTACAATGAGCAGTTCTTC. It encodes CASSLGLYNEQFF.

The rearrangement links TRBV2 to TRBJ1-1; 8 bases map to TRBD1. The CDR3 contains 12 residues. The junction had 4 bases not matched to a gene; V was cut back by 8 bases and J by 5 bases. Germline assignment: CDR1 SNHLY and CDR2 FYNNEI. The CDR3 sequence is CASLQGETEAFF. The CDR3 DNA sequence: TGTGCCAGCCTACAGGGGGAGACTGAAGCTTTCTTT.

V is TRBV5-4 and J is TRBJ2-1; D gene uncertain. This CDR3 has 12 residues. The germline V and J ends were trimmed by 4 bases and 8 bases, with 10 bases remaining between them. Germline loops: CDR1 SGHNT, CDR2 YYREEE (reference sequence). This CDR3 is CASSTVVDEQFF. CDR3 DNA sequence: TGTGCCAGCAGCACCGTTGTTGATGAGCAGTTCTTC.

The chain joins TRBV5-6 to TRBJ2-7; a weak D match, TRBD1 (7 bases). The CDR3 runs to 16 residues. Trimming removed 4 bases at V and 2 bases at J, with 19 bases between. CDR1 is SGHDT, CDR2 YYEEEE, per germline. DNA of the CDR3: TGTGCCAGCAGCCTAACAGGGGACTGGGGTACCTACGAGCAGTACTTC. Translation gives CASSLTGDWGTYEQYF.

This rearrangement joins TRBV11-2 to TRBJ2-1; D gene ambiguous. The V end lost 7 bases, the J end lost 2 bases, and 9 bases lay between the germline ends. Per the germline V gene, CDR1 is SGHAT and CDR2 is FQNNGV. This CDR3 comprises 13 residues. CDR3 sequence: CASIGKPYNEQFF. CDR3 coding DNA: TGTGCCAGCATTGGGAAACCCTACAATGAGCAGTTCTTC.

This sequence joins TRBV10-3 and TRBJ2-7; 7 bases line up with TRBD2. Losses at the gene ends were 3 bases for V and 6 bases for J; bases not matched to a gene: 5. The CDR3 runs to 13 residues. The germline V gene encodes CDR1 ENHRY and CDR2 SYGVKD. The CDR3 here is CAISDGGSGEQYF. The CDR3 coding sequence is TGTGCCATCAGTGACGGGGGGTCCGGCGAGCAGTACTTC.